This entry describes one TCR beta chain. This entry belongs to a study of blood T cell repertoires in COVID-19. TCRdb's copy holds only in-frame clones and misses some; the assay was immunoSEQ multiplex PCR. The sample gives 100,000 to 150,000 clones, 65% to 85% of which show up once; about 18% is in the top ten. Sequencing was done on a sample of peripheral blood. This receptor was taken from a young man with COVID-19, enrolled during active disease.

Written as DNA, the CDR3 is TGTGCCAGCCGGGTCGGGGGAGAGACCCAGTACTTC. Its translation: CASRVGGETQYF. This chain joins TRBV2 and TRBJ2-5; the D gene is possibly TRBD2 (6 bases). Per the germline V gene, CDR1 is SNHLY and CDR2 is FYNNEI. The CDR3 has 12 amino acids. V gave up 8 bases and J gave up 4 bases, with 11 bases separating them.